These T cell receptor beta chains were read from a single sample in a study of cytomegalovirus exposure and HLA in healthy donors. The table came from immunoSEQ multiplex PCR; TCRdb's copy has only in-frame clones and leaves some out. Of approximately 120,000 clones listed, around nine tenths were seen once; the top ten hold approximately 2%. The sample was PBMCs. The origin of the receptors is a woman aged 18-35 years in good health and CMV-seronegative. CDR3s include the opening cysteine and the closing phenylalanine or tryptophan. D genes are given only for firm matches. Expanded clones get a size class; other rows say once, few or many, or leave the size out.

v_gene,len,j_gene,d_gene,abundance,CDR3nt,CDR3aa
TRBV6-5,15,TRBJ2-1,TRBD2,once,TGTGCCAGCAGCCTAGCCCCAGGACTAGCCAATGAGCAGTTCTTC,CASSLAPGLANEQFF
TRBV4-1,17,TRBJ1-2,TRBD1,.,TGCGCCAGCAGCCAATTAAGGAATACAGGGGATGACTATGGCTACACCTTC,CASSQLRNTGDDYGYTF
TRBV29-1,15,TRBJ2-5,.,.,TGCAGCGTTGAAGATAGGTCAGGGGCGCAAGAGACCCAGTACTTC,CSVEDRSGAQETQYF
TRBV27,16,TRBJ1-5,.,once,TGTGCCAGCAGTTTATGGGGCCAGGGCGACAATCAGCCCCAGCATTTT,CASSLWGQGDNQPQHF
TRBV29-1,16,TRBJ1-3,.,.,TGCAGCGTCATTACTAGGACAGACTACTCTGGAAACACCATATATTTT,CSVITRTDYSGNTIYF
TRBV11-3,14,TRBJ2-1,.,.,TGTGCCAGCAGCTTAGAGTCTAGCTCGGATGAGCAGTTCTTC,CASSLESSSDEQFF
TRBV11-2,15,TRBJ2-7,TRBD2,.,TGTGCCAGCACCCTAGAGGCGGGGGGGCAGTTCGAGCAGTACTTC,CASTLEAGGQFEQYF
TRBV7-8,13,TRBJ2-1,TRBD1,once,TGTGCCAGCAGCTTGGGGACAGAGAATGAGCAGTTCTTC,CASSLGTENEQFF
TRBV28,15,TRBJ2-7,TRBD2,once,TGTGCCAGCAGTTTTTCTGGGACTACACCCTACGAGCAGTACTTC,CASSFSGTTPYEQYF
TRBV6-5,13,TRBJ1-3,.,.,TGTGCCAGCAGTTTAGAGGCTGGAAACACCATATATTTT,CASSLEAGNTIYF
TRBV19,12,TRBJ1-1,TRBD1,few,TGTGCCAGTAGTATACAGGGGGCTGAAGCTTTCTTT,CASSIQGAEAFF
TRBV7-6,17,TRBJ2-2,TRBD1,.,TGTGCCAGCAGCTTAGTCGGGCAGGGGGCAAGCACCGGGGAGCTGTTTTTT,CASSLVGQGASTGELFF